Listed here are 15 T cell receptor beta chains from one sample, sequenced in a study of blood T cell repertoires in COVID-19. Assay used: immunoSEQ multiplex PCR; TCRdb lists only in-frame clones, some missing. The sample holds some 260,000 clones; around 80% are singletons and the top ten take around 4.1%. Sequencing was carried out using PBMCs or T cells enriched from blood (not recorded which). All receptors derive from a man aged 30-40 years with acute COVID-19.

The rearrangement joins TRBV11-3 to TRBJ1-3; D gene uncertain. V lost 2 bases to trimming and J lost 3 bases, with 5 bases between them. CDR1 SGHNT and CDR2 YENEEA come from the germline V gene. The CDR3 consists of 13 residues. CDR3 nucleotide sequence: TGTGCCAGCAGCTTATACATTGGAAACACCATATATTTT. Residues: CASSLYIGNTIYF.

V usage is TRBV6-2 or TRBV6-3 and J usage is TRBJ2-1; TRBD2 matches 8 bases. The J segment lost 7 bases and the V segment lost 0 bases, leaving 17 bases of the junction unmatched. The germline V gene has CDR1 MNHEY and CDR2 SVGEGT. The CDR3 sequence is 19 residues long. CDR3 region: CASSYSIMSAGGNVNEQFF. DNA for the CDR3: TGTGCCAGCAGTTACTCGATTATGTCGGCGGGAGGCAATGTGAATGAGCAGTTCTTC.

This chain uses TRBV18 with TRBJ1-3; 7 positions agree with TRBD1. The trim removed 0 bases at V and 1 base at J, leaving 3 bases unmatched. There are 16 residues in the CDR3. Germline assignment: CDR1 KGHSH and CDR2 LQKENI. This chain's CDR3 is CASSPPGQRSGNTIYF. The DNA of the CDR3 is TGTGCCAGCTCACCACCGGGACAGAGATCTGGAAACACCATATATTTT.

V and J are TRBV5-1 and TRBJ1-5; D gene uncertain. Trimming took off 1 base at V and 5 bases at J, with 7 bases between the two ends. CDR3 length: 13 amino acids. Germline V gives CDR1 SGHRS, CDR2 YFSETQ. CDR3 region: CASSLNPDQPQHF. DNA of the CDR3: TGCGCCAGCAGCTTGAATCCGGATCAGCCCCAGCATTTT.

The chain is built from TRBV3-1 (or the pseudogene TRBV3-2) and TRBJ1-2; D remains ambiguous. Germline V CDR1 and CDR2: LGHDT, YNNKEL (reference sequence). The CDR3 loop spans 13 amino acids. V shed 1 base and J shed 0 bases, with 3 bases lying between them. The CDR3 bases are TGTGCCAGCAGCCAAGTAGCTAACTATGGCTACACCTTC. Its translation is CASSQVANYGYTF.

The rearrangement links TRBV6-1 to TRBJ1-5; TRBD1 matches 7 bases. This CDR3 contains 16 residues. J lost 2 bases, V lost 3 bases, and 7 bases had no gene match. CDR1 is MNHNS and CDR2 is SASEGT in the germline V gene. Here the CDR3 reads CASSDVPGTGNQPQHF. The CDR3 nucleotides are TGTGCCAGCAGTGACGTCCCCGGGACAGGCAATCAGCCCCAGCATTTT.

Worth noting for this clone: Other DNA sequences from this sample encode an identical CDR3 as well. The chain employs TRBV4-1 and TRBJ2-1; 8 bases align to TRBD1. The CDR3 covers 16 residues. The junction had 8 bases not matched to a gene; V was cut back by 3 bases and J by 4 bases. Germline CDR1 reads MGHRA; CDR2 reads YSYEKL. The CDR3 DNA reads TGCGCCAGCAGCCAGGAGACAGGGGTCAGTTACAATGAGCAGTTCTTC. Translation gives CASSQETGVSYNEQFF.

The chain uses TRBV5-1 and TRBJ1-6, with 9 bases lining up with TRBD1. Germline V CDR1 and CDR2: SGHRS, YFSETQ. V shed 4 bases, J shed 9 bases, and the junction held 8 bases outside the gene matches. The CDR3 has 15 amino acids. CDR3 loop: CASSLRTGDTSPLHF. The CDR3 DNA sequence: TGCGCCAGCAGCCTAAGGACAGGGGATACTTCACCCCTCCACTTT.

This clone was observed a single time. This chain uses TRBV3-1 (or the pseudogene TRBV3-2) with TRBJ2-7; 13 nucleotides align to TRBD2. The CDR3 is 14 amino acids. The trim removed 3 bases at V and 4 bases at J, leaving 0 bases unmatched. The germline gives CDR1 LGHDT, CDR2 YNNKEL (reference sequence). CDR3 nucleotides: TGTGCCAGCAGCCAGACTAGCGGGAGGTACGAGCAGTACGTC. This codes for CASSQTSGRYEQYV.

This clone has just a few counts. This chain uses TRBV3-1 (or the pseudogene TRBV3-2) with TRBJ1-1; D gene unclear. Trimming pared 5 bases from V and 0 bases from J, leaving 13 bases between. CDR3 length equals 15 residues. CDR1 and CDR2 (germline): LGHDT, YNNKEL (reference sequence). CDR3 residues: CASSGRGGLNTEAFF. The CDR3 DNA reads TGTGCCAGCAGCGGAAGAGGAGGGTTGAACACTGAAGCTTTCTTT.

This chain uses TRBV6-5 with TRBJ1-2; 8 bases fit TRBD1. The CDR3 sequence is 13 residues long. Trimming at V came to 6 bases and at J to 8 bases, leaving 8 bases not matched to a gene. Germline assignment: CDR1 MNHEY and CDR2 SVGAGI. The CDR3 DNA is TGTGCCAGCAGAAATCAGGGGGCACGGGGCTACACCTTC. Its protein is CASRNQGARGYTF.

The V gene is TRBV15, the J gene TRBJ1-1, with no clear D. Germline loops: CDR1 LNHNV, CDR2 YYDKDF (reference sequence). V lost 0 bases and J lost 7, with 6 bases in between. The CDR3 runs 12 residues. The CDR3 protein is CATSRDEGEAFF. The CDR3 nucleotides read TGTGCCACCAGCAGAGATGAGGGTGAAGCTTTCTTT. Using reference TRBV15 and TRBJ1-1 for the parts outside the CDR3, the full variable domain is DAMVIQNPRYQVTQFGKPVTLSCSQTLNHNVMYWYQQKSSQAPKLLFHYYDKDFNNEADTPDNFQSRRPNTSFCFLDIRSPGLGDTAMYLCATSRDEGEAFFGQGTRLTVV.

The CDR3 region is CASSPGGGSYNSPLHF. The CDR3, as DNA: TGTGCCAGCAGCCCCGGCGGGGGCTCCTATAATTCACCCCTCCACTTT. The gene calls are TRBV16 and TRBJ1-6; D is possibly TRBD1 (5 bases). CDR1 and CDR2 from the germline V gene are KGHSY and FQNENV. V shed 4 bases and J shed 0 bases, with 10 bases lying between them. The CDR3 covers 16 residues.

This chain links TRBV28 with TRBJ1-5; 9 bases align to TRBD1. CDR3 length: 17 amino acids. CDR1 and CDR2 (germline): MDHEN, SYDVKM. V shed 1 base, J shed 3 bases, and the junction held 7 bases outside the gene matches. The CDR3 nucleotides read TGTGCCAGCAGTTTATACGTGGGACAGGGTTTCAATCAGCCCCAGCATTTT. This encodes CASSLYVGQGFNQPQHF.

The chain recombines TRBV28 with TRBJ1-2, with TRBD1 matching over 12 bases. This CDR3 has 17 residues. The V gene end was trimmed by 6 bases and the J gene end by 2 bases; junction bases not matched to a gene: 10. The germline V gene has CDR1 MDHEN and CDR2 SYDVKM. The CDR3 protein is CASSPPGQGAFNYGYTF. In DNA form, the CDR3 reads TGTGCCAGCAGCCCCCCGGGACAGGGGGCCTTCAACTATGGCTACACCTTC.